Presented here are 20 T cell receptor beta chains from one specimen sequenced in a study of CD8 T cells in ankylosing spondylitis. TCRdb reprocessed the 5' RACE reads with MiXCR, giving one entry per CDR3 protein. This table holds a few hundred thousand distinct CDR3 sequences, about 10% found once. Sequencing used blood, either unsorted or a sorted T cell fraction (not recorded which). The receptors stem from a male donor with ankylosing spondylitis or in good health (not recorded which).

This clonotype has at least ten counts. V is TRBV6-5 and J is TRBJ2-3, with a possible D match to TRBD2 (5 bases). The CDR3 has 15 amino acids. From germline, CDR1 is MNHEY and CDR2 SVGAGI. Trimming took off 2 bases at V and 2 bases at J, with 11 bases between the two ends. The CDR3 coding sequence is TGTGCCAGCAGTTACGGGGTGAGGGACACAGATACGCAGTATTTT. This gives the protein CASSYGVRDTDTQYF.

Many counts were recorded for this clonotype. One junction end disagrees with the germline gene, perhaps due to a read error. The chain uses TRBV5-1 and TRBJ1-6, with 10 positions matching TRBD1. CDR3 length: 14 residues. Per the germline V gene, CDR1 is SGHRS and CDR2 is YFSETQ. The CDR3 reads CASSLDRGNSPLHF. The CDR3 nucleotides are TGTGCCAGCAGCTTGGACAGGGGGAATTCACCCCTCCACTTT. The full variable domain, rest sourced from reference TRBV5-1 and TRBJ1-6, is KAGVTQTPRYLIKTRGQQVTLSCSPISGHRSVSWYQQTPGQGLQFLFEYFSETQRNKGNFPGRFSGRQFSNSRSEMNVSTLELGDSALYLCASSLDRGNSPLHFGNGTRLTVT.

This clonotype has a count of ten or more. The rearrangement links TRBV20-1 to TRBJ2-5; 8 positions agree with TRBD2. V dropped 3 bases and J dropped 5; count of bases not matched to a gene: 5. Looked up from germline, CDR1 is DFQATT and CDR2 is SNEGSKA (reference sequence). The CDR3 is 13 amino acids. The CDR3: CSASSGGAETQYF. In DNA, the CDR3 is TGCAGTGCTAGTTCCGGGGGGGCGGAGACCCAGTACTTC.

The table lists this clonotype with many counts. The chain has TRBV5-1 and TRBJ1-4; D gene ambiguous. The CDR3 has 17 residues. Germline lookup yields CDR1 SGHRS and CDR2 YFSETQ. V shed 7 bases and J shed 5 bases, with 24 bases lying between them. In nucleotides, the CDR3 is TGCGCCAGCGCCGAGCACGATGACCCGAGCACCAATGAAAAACTGTTTTTT. It translates to CASAEHDDPSTNEKLFF.

A few counts support this clonotype. The rearrangement joins TRBV6-5 to TRBJ1-1; the D gene is possibly TRBD1 (5 bases). This CDR3 comprises 12 residues. Trimming stripped 10 bases from V and 7 bases from J, with 16 bases between. Germline CDR1 is MNHEY and CDR2 is SVGAGI. The CDR3 loop is CATILQGGEAFF. The CDR3 nucleotides are TGTGCCACCATACTTCAGGGCGGTGAAGCTTTCTTT.

Concerning this clonotype: A read error may be the cause here, since a much bigger clone is one base away. The rearrangement joins TRBV20-1 to TRBJ2-5; 7 positions agree with TRBD1. This CDR3 is built from 14 residues. Germline CDR1 DFQATT, CDR2 SNEGSKA (reference sequence). The CDR3 bases are TGCAGTGCTAGAGGGACAGGTTACCAAGGGACCCAGTACTTC. Protein product: CSARGTGYQGTQYF.

This clonotype was seen more than once but under ten times. The V and J genes are TRBV20-1 and TRBJ1-2; 9 nucleotides align to TRBD1. Looked up from germline, CDR1 is DFQATT and CDR2 is SNEGSKA (reference sequence). The trim removed 6 bases at V and 6 bases at J, leaving 11 bases unmatched. The CDR3 is 14 amino acids. Written as DNA, the CDR3 is TGCAGTGCGGGACACCGGGACAGGGTTGATGGCTACACCTTC. This gives the protein CSAGHRDRVDGYTF.

The sample holds a few counts of this clonotype. The rearrangement joins TRBV9 to TRBJ2-7; no clear D gene. The ends were cut back, 0 bases at V and 2 bases at J, with 6 bases in the middle. CDR1 and CDR2 from the germline V gene are SGDLS and YYNGEE. The CDR3 consists of 13 residues. The CDR3 DNA reads as TGTGCCAGCAGCGTAGGTCCAACCTACGAGCAGTACTTC. Its protein product is CASSVGPTYEQYF.

In its sample, this clonotype was seen a few times. This chain links TRBV11-3 with TRBJ2-1; 7 positions match TRBD1. After removal of 1 base from V and 5 bases from J, the junction contained 2 bases not matched to a gene. The germline CDR1 and CDR2 sequences are SGHNT and YENEEA. The CDR3 contains 14 residues. CDR3 coding DNA: TGTGCCAGCAGCTTAGTTGGGACAGACAATGAGCAGTTCTTC. This translates into CASSLVGTDNEQFF.

Ten or more counts support this clonotype. The rearrangement uses TRBV7-2 and TRBJ1-5, with D possibly matching TRBD1 (5 bases). There are 14 residues in the CDR3. V was pared by 5 bases and J by 4 bases, with 12 bases between. CDR1 is SGHTA and CDR2 is FQGNSA in the germline V gene. The CDR3 is CASSRVGGNQPQHF. The CDR3 nucleotides read TGTGCCAGCAGCCGGGTGGGGGGTAATCAGCCCCAGCATTTT.

The chain carries TRBV9 and TRBJ2-7; either TRBD1 or TRBD2 may fit D (5 bases each). The germline V gene has CDR1 SGDLS and CDR2 YYNGEE. Trimming left V 4 bases short and J 3 bases short, with 20 bases between. The CDR3 sequence is 16 residues long. The CDR3 is CASSLTGDEGNYEQYF. The CDR3 region has the DNA TGTGCCAGCAGCCTCACCGGGGACGAAGGTAACTACGAGCAGTACTTC.

This clonotype has a count of ten or more. The chain carries TRBV28 and TRBJ2-3; D is unclear. Germline CDR1 reads MDHEN; CDR2 reads SYDVKM. The length of the CDR3 is 12 residues. V gave up 5 bases and J gave up 7 bases, with 10 bases separating them. As DNA, the CDR3 is TGTGCCAGCAGTCTAGTCCGCTATACGCAGTATTTT. Translation: CASSLVRYTQYF.

This clonotype came up a few times. The CDR3 DNA reads TGTGCCAGCAGTGAAACAGGGTTTCTAGCCAAAAACATTCAGTACTTC. Protein product: CASSETGFLAKNIQYF. This chain links TRBV12-3 or TRBV12-4 with TRBJ2-4; perhaps TRBD1 as D (6 bases). There are 16 residues in the CDR3. The V end was cut by 5 bases, the J end by 0 bases, with 14 bases between.

This clonotype was detected only a few times. The chain recombines TRBV5-1 with TRBJ2-6; perhaps TRBD1 as D (6 bases). V was shortened by 4 bases and J by 3 bases, with 17 bases between the two germline ends. CDR3 length equals 17 residues. CDR1 is SGHRS and CDR2 is YFSETQ in the germline V gene. The CDR3 spells CASSDGQHPLGANVLTF. CDR3 nucleotides: TGCGCCAGCAGCGACGGACAGCATCCTCTTGGGGCCAACGTCCTGACTTTC.

The table lists this clonotype with many counts. The gene calls are TRBV20-1 and TRBJ2-5; 7 bases map to TRBD2. This CDR3 spans 15 amino acids. The V gene end was trimmed by 6 bases and the J gene end by 1 base; junction bases not matched to a gene: 11. CDR1 and CDR2 from the germline V gene are DFQATT and SNEGSKA (reference sequence). As DNA, the CDR3 is TGCAGTGCCACCGGTGATAGCGGGTCCCAAGAGACCCAGTACTTC. Its translation: CSATGDSGSQETQYF.

This clonotype was observed many times. This chain links TRBV20-1 with TRBJ2-7; D ambiguous. This CDR3 contains 15 residues. V gave up 0 bases and J gave up 2 bases, with 14 bases separating them. Germline V gene lookup returns CDR1 DFQATT and CDR2 SNEGSKA (reference sequence). CDR3 residues: CSARDLSLAAYEQYF. The DNA for the CDR3 is TGCAGTGCTAGAGACCTCTCCTTAGCTGCCTACGAGCAGTACTTC.

This clonotype was counted many times. DNA of the CDR3: TGTGCCAGCAGCCCCGAGGGGCTAGCGGGTGGATTGAAGACCCAGTACTTC. The encoded protein is CASSPEGLAGGLKTQYF. The chain couples TRBV11-2 to TRBJ2-5, with 8 positions matching TRBD2. The V segment lost 5 bases and the J segment 6 bases; nucleotides outside the gene matches: 17. The CDR3 is 17 amino acids. Looked up from germline, CDR1 is SGHAT and CDR2 is FQNNGV.

This clonotype was found a few times. V usage is TRBV20-1 and J usage is TRBJ2-5; 9 bases align to TRBD2. Germline-derived CDR1 and CDR2 are DFQATT and SNEGSKA (reference sequence). J lost 5 bases, V lost 4 bases, and 11 bases had no gene match. The CDR3 loop spans 15 amino acids. CDR3 region: CSATQRGARVETQYF. The CDR3 nucleotides read TGCAGTGCTACCCAGCGGGGGGCCCGGGTTGAGACCCAGTACTTC.

The sample holds a few counts of this clonotype. The chain employs TRBV20-1 and TRBJ2-7; 9 bases align to TRBD1. Per the germline V gene, CDR1 is DFQATT and CDR2 is SNEGSKA (reference sequence). V lost 5 bases and J lost 2; bases outside the gene matches: 4. This CDR3 has 13 residues. CDR3 amino acids: CSALGQGTYEQYF. In nucleotides, the CDR3 is TGCAGTGCTCTGGGACAGGGAACCTACGAGCAGTACTTC.

The rearrangement links TRBV5-1 to TRBJ2-5; TRBD1 might be the D (6 bases). The V end lost 0 bases, the J end lost 4 bases, and 16 bases lay between the germline ends. In germline, CDR1 is SGHRS, CDR2 YFSETQ. This CDR3 has 16 amino acids. CDR3 residues: CASSLGDIPSPETQYF. The DNA for the CDR3 is TGCGCCAGCAGCTTGGGGGACATCCCTAGCCCAGAGACCCAGTACTTC.